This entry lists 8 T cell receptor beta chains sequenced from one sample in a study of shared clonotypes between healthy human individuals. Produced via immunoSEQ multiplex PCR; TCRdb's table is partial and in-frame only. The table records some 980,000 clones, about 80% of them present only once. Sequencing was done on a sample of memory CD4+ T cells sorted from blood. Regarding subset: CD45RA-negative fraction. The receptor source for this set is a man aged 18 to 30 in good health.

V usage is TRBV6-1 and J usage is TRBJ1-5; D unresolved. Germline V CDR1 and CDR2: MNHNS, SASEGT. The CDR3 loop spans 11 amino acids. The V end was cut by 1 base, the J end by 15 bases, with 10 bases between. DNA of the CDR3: TGTGCCAGCAGTGAAGGCAAGGTATGGCATTTT. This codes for CASSEGKVWHF.

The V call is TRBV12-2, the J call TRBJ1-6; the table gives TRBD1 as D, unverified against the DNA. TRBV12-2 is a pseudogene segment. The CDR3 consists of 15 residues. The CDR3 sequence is CASRLHRGRNSPLHF. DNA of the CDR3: TGTGCAAGTCGCTTACACAGGGGGAGGAATTCACCCCTCCACTTT.

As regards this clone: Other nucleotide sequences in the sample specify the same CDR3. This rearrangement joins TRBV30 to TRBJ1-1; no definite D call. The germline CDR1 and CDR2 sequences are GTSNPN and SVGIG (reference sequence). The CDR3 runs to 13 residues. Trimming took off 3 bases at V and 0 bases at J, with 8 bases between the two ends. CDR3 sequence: CAWSPGVNTEAFF. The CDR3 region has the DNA TGTGCCTGGAGCCCGGGAGTGAACACTGAAGCTTTCTTT. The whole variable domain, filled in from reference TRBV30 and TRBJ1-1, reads SQTIHQWPATLVQPVGSPLSLECTVEGTSNPNLYWYRQAAGRGLQLLFYSVGIGQISSEVPQNLSASRPQDRQFILSSKKLLLSDSGFYLCAWSPGVNTEAFFGQGTRLTVV.

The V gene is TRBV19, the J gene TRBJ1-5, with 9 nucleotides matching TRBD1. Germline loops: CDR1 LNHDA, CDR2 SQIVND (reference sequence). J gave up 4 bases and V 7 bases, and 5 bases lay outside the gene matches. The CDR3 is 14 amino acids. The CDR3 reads CASTPTGGNQPQHF. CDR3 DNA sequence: TGTGCCAGTACCCCGACAGGGGGAAATCAGCCCCAGCATTTT. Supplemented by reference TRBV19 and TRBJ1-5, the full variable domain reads DGGITQSPKYLFRKEGQNVTLSCEQNLNHDAMYWYRQDPGQGLRLIYYSQIVNDFQKGDIAEGYSVSREKKESFPLTVTSAQKNPTAFYLCASTPTGGNQPQHFGDGTRLSIL.

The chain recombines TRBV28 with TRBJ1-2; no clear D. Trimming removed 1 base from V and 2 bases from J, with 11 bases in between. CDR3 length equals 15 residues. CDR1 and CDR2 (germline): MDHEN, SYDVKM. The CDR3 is CASSLYPTGNYGYTF. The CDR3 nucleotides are TGTGCCAGCAGTTTATATCCTACGGGGAACTATGGCTACACCTTC.

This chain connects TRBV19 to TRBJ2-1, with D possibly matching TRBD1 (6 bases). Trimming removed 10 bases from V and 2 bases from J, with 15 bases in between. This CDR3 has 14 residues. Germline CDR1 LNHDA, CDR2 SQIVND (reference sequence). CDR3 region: CATSGEGAYNEQFF. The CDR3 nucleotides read TGTGCCACCTCAGGGGAAGGCGCCTACAATGAGCAGTTCTTC.

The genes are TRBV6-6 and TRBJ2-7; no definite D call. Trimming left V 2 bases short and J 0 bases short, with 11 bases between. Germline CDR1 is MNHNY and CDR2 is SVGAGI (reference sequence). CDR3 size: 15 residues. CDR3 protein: CASSYGSTSSYEQYF. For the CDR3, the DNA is TGTGCCAGCAGTTACGGTTCCACGAGCTCCTACGAGCAGTACTTC.

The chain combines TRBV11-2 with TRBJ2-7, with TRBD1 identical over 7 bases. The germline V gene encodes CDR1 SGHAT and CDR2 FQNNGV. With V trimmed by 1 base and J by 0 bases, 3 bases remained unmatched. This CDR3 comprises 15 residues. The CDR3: CASSLVGTASYEQYF. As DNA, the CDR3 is TGTGCCAGCAGCTTAGTCGGGACAGCCTCCTACGAGCAGTACTTC.